These T cell receptor beta chains were read from a single sample in a study of metastatic and nonmetastatic thyroid tumors. TCRdb used MiXCR to call clones anew from the PCR reads. The sample comprises some 35,000 clones, less than 30% of which are singletons, and less than 9.5% rests with the top ten. Material for sequencing was blood. The receptors were sampled from a female donor with papillary thyroid cancer or a benign thyroid nodule (not recorded which). Some clones in this sample may be carry-over from other donors' samples. Both conserved end residues are part of each CDR3. A D gene is named only where the DNA matches it firmly. Only part of the rows carry a size: once, few, many, or a class if the clone is expanded.

j_call | v_call | clone_size | d_call | cdr3_nt | cdr3_aa
TRBJ2-1 | TRBV4-1 | - | TRBD1 | TGCGCCAGCAGACCTTTCCAGGGACAGGGGTACAATGAGCAGTTCTTC | CASRPFQGQGYNEQFF
TRBJ2-1 | TRBV12-3/TRBV12-4 | - | - | TGTGCCAGCAGTTTCGGCGGTGTCTACATTGAGCAGTTCTTC | CASSFGGVYIEQFF
TRBJ2-3 | TRBV24-1 | - | - | TGTGCCACCAGTACCGATACGGTTACGCAGTATTTT | CATSTDTVTQYF
TRBJ1-5 | TRBV5-6 | many | TRBD1 | TGTGCCAGCAGCGCGGGACAGGGACTGAGTCAGCCCCAGCATTTT | CASSAGQGLSQPQHF
TRBJ1-1 | TRBV10-2 | - | TRBD1 | TGCGCCAGCAGACAACAGGGGAATCAAGCTTTCTTT | CASRQQGNQAFF
TRBJ2-7 | TRBV10-1 | medium-sized | TRBD1 | TGCGCCAGCAGTGAGGGACAGGGGGCCTCCTACGAGCAGTACTTC | CASSEGQGASYEQYF
TRBJ1-2 | TRBV4-1 | many | - | TGCGCCAACAGCCAAGACGACAGGCGGCGTTATGGCTACACCTTC | CANSQDDRRRYGYTF
TRBJ2-1 | TRBV11-3 | - | TRBD1 | TGTGCCAGCAGCTTAGGGACAGGGGATATCAATGAGCAGTTCTTC | CASSLGTGDINEQFF
TRBJ2-7 | TRBV9 | - | - | TGTGCCAGCAGTCCCAAAGCGGGTCTTTCCTACGAGCAGTACTTC | CASSPKAGLSYEQYF
TRBJ1-3 | TRBV5-1 | - | - | TGCGCCAGCAGCTTGCAGGCAGGGACTGGAAACACCATATATTTT | CASSLQAGTGNTIYF
TRBJ2-1 | TRBV11-2 | - | TRBD2 | TGTGCCAGCAGGCCTACCCCGATAGCGGGACTAAGCAATGAGCAGTTCTTC | CASRPTPIAGLSNEQFF
TRBJ1-3 | TRBV30 | many | - | TGTGCCTGGAGTTACGGCTCTGGAAACACCATATATTTT | CAWSYGSGNTIYF
TRBJ2-1 | TRBV27 | many | - | TGTGCCAGCAGTCCCAAGGTGGGGGCTATATACAATGAGCAGTTCTTC | CASSPKVGAIYNEQFF
TRBJ2-3 | TRBV6-2/TRBV6-3 | - | - | TGTGCCAGCAGTTACTCGCGGCCGAGCACAGATACGCAGTATTTT | CASSYSRPSTDTQYF
TRBJ2-1 | TRBV7-8 | many | TRBD2 | TGTGCCAGCAGCGACGTAGCGGGGGTCTACAATGAGCAGTTCTTC | CASSDVAGVYNEQFF
TRBJ2-7 | TRBV6-1 | many | - | TGTGCCAGCAGAGGCCTTTACGAGCAGTACTTC | CASRGLYEQYF
TRBJ1-6 | TRBV12-5 | - | TRBD1 | TGTGCTAGTGGTTTGGCGTCGACAGGGTCTAATTCACCCCTCCACTTT | CASGLASTGSNSPLHF
TRBJ1-2 | TRBV4-3 | many | - | TGCGCCAGCAGCGTACAGGCCCCCAGGGGCCTCTTGGGTAACTATGGCTACACCTTC | CASSVQAPRGLLGNYGYTF
TRBJ1-1 | TRBV28 | few | - | TGTGCCAGCAGCCGAGGGGTGAACACTGAAGCTTTCTTT | CASSRGVNTEAFF
TRBJ2-5 | TRBV27 | - | - | TGTGCCAGCAGTTTATCGGGCGGTGCTAGAGGGGAGACCCAGTACTTT | CASSLSGGARGETQYF
TRBJ2-3 | TRBV6-1 | few | - | TGTGCCAGCAGCCCAGGACTGACGCAGTATTTT | CASSPGLTQYF
TRBJ2-7 | TRBV20-1 | few | - | TGCAGTGCTAGAGCCACGAGCTACTACGAGCAGTACTTC | CSARATSYYEQYF
TRBJ2-3 | TRBV4-1 | - | TRBD2 | TGCGCCAGCAGCCGCGAGGTAGCGGGGGTCACAGATACGCAGTATTTT | CASSREVAGVTDTQYF
TRBJ1-5 | TRBV27 | few | - | TGTGCCAGCATTTTATCGGTGGAGGGGAATCATCCCCAGCATTTT | CASILSVEGNHPQHF
TRBJ1-1 | TRBV6-1 | many | - | TGTGCCAGCAGCCCGGACAGTTTTGAAGCTTTCTTT | CASSPDSFEAFF
TRBJ2-5 | TRBV20-1 | many | TRBD2 | TGCAGTGCCAGACTAGCGGGGGACTTCAGAGAGACCCAGTACTTC | CSARLAGDFRETQYF
TRBJ2-3 | TRBV28 | few | - | TGTGCAAGCAGCCAGGGGGTTACTAGCACAGATACACAGTATTTT | CASSQGVTSTDTQYF
TRBJ1-6 | TRBV3-1 | once | - | TGTGCCAGCACCACGGCGGGAAGCAATTCACCCCTCCACTTT | CASTTAGSNSPLHF
TRBJ2-7 | TRBV4-2 | medium-sized | - | TGTGCCAGCAGCCAAGATCTGGACAGCTCCTACGAGCAGTACTTC | CASSQDLDSSYEQYF
TRBJ2-5 | TRBV4-2 | - | TRBD2 | TGTGCCAGCAGCCAAGATCTCGTCAGTAGCGGGTGGGCGGGTGAGACCCATTACTTC | CASSQDLVSSGWAGETHYF
TRBJ1-1 | TRBV5-1 | once | - | TGCGCCAGCAGCTTGTCTAAGGGAAGCACTGAAGCTTTCTTT | CASSLSKGSTEAFF
TRBJ2-7 | TRBV19 | many | TRBD2 | TGTGCCAGTAGTAGACTAGCGGGGACCTACGAGCAGTACTTC | CASSRLAGTYEQYF
TRBJ1-6 | TRBV6-1 | few | TRBD1 | TGTGCCAGCAGGGACAGGGAAAATTCACCCCTCCACTTT | CASRDRENSPLHF
TRBJ2-5 | TRBV7-9 | many | TRBD1 | TGTGCCAGCAGCCACGACAGGGGAGAGACCCAGTACTTC | CASSHDRGETQYF
TRBJ1-1 | TRBV7-9 | once | TRBD1 | TGTGCCAGCAGCTCAGGGACAGGGTTTGAAACTGAAGCTTTCTTT | CASSSGTGFETEAFF
TRBJ2-7 | TRBV7-3 | - | - | TGTGCCAGCAGCTTAACGAACGGTCCCTACGAGCAGTACTTC | CASSLTNGPYEQYF
TRBJ1-2 | TRBV27 | few | TRBD1 | TGTGCCAGCAGACCCGCAGAACAGGGGAGGAGGGGCTACACCTTC | CASRPAEQGRRGYTF
TRBJ2-1 | TRBV18 | - | TRBD2 | TGTGCCAGCTCCACTTCCGGGGGGGGCAGTTACAATGAGCAGTTCTTC | CASSTSGGGSYNEQFF
TRBJ1-2 | TRBV18 | many | - | TGTGCCAGCTCTCCAGGAAACAGCTTGAACTATGGCTACACCTTC | CASSPGNSLNYGYTF
TRBJ2-1 | TRBV28 | - | - | TGTGCCAGCAGCCCTCCCGCGGCAGCGGGCTCCTACAATGAGCAGTTCTTC | CASSPPAAAGSYNEQFF
TRBJ2-2 | TRBV27 | - | TRBD1 | TGTGCCAGCAGTTCCCGGGACAGGGTTCACACCTGGGAGCTGTTTTTT | CASSSRDRVHTWELFF
TRBJ1-1 | TRBV30 | - | - | TGTGCCTGGAGTGGGGGGGGCACTGAAGCTTTCTTT | CAWSGGGTEAFF
TRBJ2-3 | TRBV11-2 | many | - | TGTGCCAGCACCCGTAGGGCCGGCAGCACAGATACGCAGTATTTT | CASTRRAGSTDTQYF
TRBJ2-7 | TRBV20-1 | - | TRBD2 | TGCAGTGTCATACTAGCGGGAGGCTACGAGCAGTACTTC | CSVILAGGYEQYF
TRBJ2-7 | TRBV30 | - | - | TGTGCCTGGAGGGGGGACGAGCAGTACTTC | CAWRGDEQYF
TRBJ2-7 | TRBV7-2 | - | TRBD1 | TGTGCCAGCAGCATAACCGGGACAGTCGCCCAGTACTTC | CASSITGTVAQYF
TRBJ1-6 | TRBV20-1 | - | - | TGCAGTGCTAGAGATCGGGGATCCGATTTTTCACCCCTCCACTTT | CSARDRGSDFSPLHF
TRBJ2-7 | TRBV11-3 | medium-sized | - | TGTGCCAGCAGCCCGCCCGGGATTTACGAGCAGTACTTC | CASSPPGIYEQYF
TRBJ2-7 | TRBV9 | once | TRBD2 | TGTGCCAGCAGCGCCGGACTAGCGGGAGGGCCAGGAGCCTACGAGCAGTACTTC | CASSAGLAGGPGAYEQYF
TRBJ2-7 | TRBV27 | - | TRBD1 | TGTGCCAGCAGTTACGGGACAGGCTCCTACGAGCAGTACTTC | CASSYGTGSYEQYF
TRBJ2-1 | TRBV9 | many | - | TGTGCCAGCAGCGTAGGGTCGGGACACCACAATGAGCAGTTCTTC | CASSVGSGHHNEQFF
TRBJ1-2 | TRBV13 | - | - | TGTGCCAGCAGCTTATCAGGAAACTATGGCTACACCTTC | CASSLSGNYGYTF
TRBJ1-1 | TRBV27 | few | - | TGTGCCAGCAACCCGCGGCTACCGGGGGGCACTGAAGCTTTCTTT | CASNPRLPGGTEAFF
TRBJ2-7 | TRBV11-2 | - | TRBD2 | TGTGCCAGCAGCTTACGCGGTAGCGGGAGATACGAGCAGTACTTC | CASSLRGSGRYEQYF
TRBJ1-1 | TRBV6-1 | - | - | TGTGCCAGCAGTCGAAATCTCGGGTTGGGGACTGAAGCTTTCTTT | CASSRNLGLGTEAFF
TRBJ2-3 | TRBV29-1 | many | - | TGCAGCGTCGTCCCAGGGAATACGCAGTATTTT | CSVVPGNTQYF
TRBJ2-7 | TRBV10-3 | many | - | TGTGCCATCAGTGTGGGGGACGAGCAGTACTTC | CAISVGDEQYF
TRBJ2-1 | TRBV9 | - | - | TGTGCCAGCAGCAGCCGGGACGGGGGTTGGATCAATGAGCAGTTCTTC | CASSSRDGGWINEQFF